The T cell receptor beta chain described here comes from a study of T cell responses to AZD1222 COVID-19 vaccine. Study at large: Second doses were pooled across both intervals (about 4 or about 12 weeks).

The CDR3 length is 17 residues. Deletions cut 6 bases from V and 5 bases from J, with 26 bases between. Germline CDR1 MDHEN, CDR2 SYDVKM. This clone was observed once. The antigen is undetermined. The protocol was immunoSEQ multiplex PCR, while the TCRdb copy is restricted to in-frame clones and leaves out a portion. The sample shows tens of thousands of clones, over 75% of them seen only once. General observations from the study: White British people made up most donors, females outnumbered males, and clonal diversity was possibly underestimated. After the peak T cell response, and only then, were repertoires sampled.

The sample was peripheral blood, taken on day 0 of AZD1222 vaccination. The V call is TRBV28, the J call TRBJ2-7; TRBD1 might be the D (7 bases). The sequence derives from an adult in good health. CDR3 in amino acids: CASRLNTGTAGGNEQYF. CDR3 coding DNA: TGTGCCAGCAGGCTGAACACCGGGACAGCGGGTGGGAACGAGCAGTACTTC.